Given below is one TCR beta chain in context. Cohort allocation depended upon clinical history that participants reported. The source of the sample is a study of blood T cell repertoires in COVID-19. Study background: Specimens from acute and convalescent COVID-19 originated in the United States, Italy and Spain.

Generated by immunoSEQ multiplex PCR, the TCRdb table keeps only in-frame clones and is missing some. Among roughly 190,000 clones listed, 76% were seen once. The clonotype was recovered from a woman in her 50s with acute COVID-19. Specimen: PBMCs or T cells enriched from blood (not recorded which).

This chain's CDR3 is CASSQVGTGDGYTF. In DNA form, the CDR3 reads TGTGCCAGCAGCCAAGTGGGGACGGGAGATGGCTACACCTTC. The chain couples TRBV3-1 (or the pseudogene TRBV3-2) to TRBJ1-2; tentative D call: TRBD1 (5 bases). Between the trimmed V and J ends, which lost 1 base and 6 bases, there was a span of 12 bases. The CDR3 is 14 amino acids. Germline CDR1 reads LGHDT; CDR2 reads YNNKEL (reference sequence).